This T cell receptor (beta chain) is drawn from a study of response to subunit inactivated influenza vaccine (dated by TCRdb to 2016 to 2019). Background for the entire study: Deep quantitative T cell receptor repertoire profiling was used in the study to track responses to a trivalent subunit inactivated influenza vaccine.

General study outcomes and caveats: The authors suggested that each seasonal influenza vaccination may recruit only a limited number of new T cells.

To prepare the library, RT-PCR was applied. The instrument was an Illumina HiSeq 2500. TCRdb passed the public sequencing reads through fastp at Q25 and MiXCR, retaining productive beta sequences. Here each entry gathers all rows of one CDR3 protein and keeps the most common genes and DNA. The sample contains some 190,000 distinct CDR3 sequences, around 15% of them found a single time. The ten most abundant clones make up about 26% of the sample. To note about this clonotype: Its antigen is not yet known. Base qualities are not provided; no much larger clone lies one nucleotide away.

The CDR3 starts with the cysteine, ends with the phenylalanine, and has 13 residues. Of all the DNA, just the CDR3 is kept, 39 bases in frame from base 1. Relative to germline, V is 4 bases shorter and J is 0 bases shorter, with 7 bases between their ends. CDR1 is given as SGDLS and CDR2 as YYNGEE, both from the germline V gene. Rearrangement joined TRBV9 to TRBJ1-2, with the D gene not confidently named. The sequencing here drew on CD8+ T cells sorted from PBMCs, taken more than 4 days after vaccination. This TCR was recovered from a man in his fifties who received an inactivated influenza vaccine. Donor details come from another sample of the same person, matched by shared clones. At the DNA level, the sequence is TGTGCCAGCAGCCTTCGTACTAACTATGGCTACACCTTC. This sequence encodes CASSLRTNYGYTF.